This entry features one T cell receptor beta chain sequence. There is no known antigen for this receptor. The junction departs from the called germline gene at one end, perhaps through a read error. These data come from a study of blood T cells in healthy people across ages (dated by TCRdb to the mid-2010s). Describing the broader study: In model experiments, template switching captured about one uniquely barcoded TCR beta cDNA molecule for every two T cells. Age-related changes in TCR beta repertoire diversity were measured in the study by deep sequencing normalized with unique cDNA molecular identifiers. The donors were split into four age groups: young (average 16 years), middle-aged (39), aged (more than 55) and long-lived (over 75). To avoid experimental bias, donors of different ages were distributed randomly across sequencing lanes. For two donors (one aged 18 to 30 and one aged 80 or older), the study analyzed two additional independent replicas of 1 million unique cDNA reads from the same blood draw.

Summary of the overall study and its limitations: The long-lived group showed more naive CD4+ T cells, fewer expanded clones and increased TCR diversity than the aged group, suggesting age selection. Conclusive comparison of naive and antigen-experienced compartments was prevented by the profiling of bulk unsorted PBMCs. A strong correlation was found between observed TCR beta diversity and the percentage of naive T cells measured by flow cytometry. Estimates of total diversity based on one million sequenced T cells were considered lower bounds and underestimates. Because the CMV infection status of the donors was unknown, age-related changes in expanded clonotypes may potentially have been confounded. Observed TCR beta diversity per million T cells fell roughly linearly with age, and a significant reduction was already apparent by age approximately 41.

Taken from the germline V gene (reference sequence), the CDR1 and CDR2 loops are LNHDA and SQIVND. Taken from cysteine to phenylalanine, the CDR3 has 14 residues. Just CDR3 DNA is preserved here, 42 bases in frame from base 1. Libraries were prepared through 5' RACE. Sequencer: Illumina HiSeq 2500. A second PCR of 7 to 11 cycles was run with a J-beta primer mix and a sample-barcoded 5' primer. Each TCR beta cDNA molecule received a unique molecular identifier from a template-switch 5' adaptor carrying 12 random nucleotides. At least 2.5 million CDR3-containing paired-end reads were obtained from each sample. First-strand cDNA synthesis was performed from all RNA using the Mint cDNA synthesis kit, with priming by a TRBC-specific oligonucleotide. All cDNA was treated with uracil-DNA glycosylase and then went through a first 18-cycle PCR with the universal primers M1SS and BC2_uni_R. Processing in the source paper ran as follows. Each sample was normalized by randomly selecting 1 million high-quality reads, each carrying a distinct molecular identifier. Reads with shared molecular identifiers were discarded instead of being binned into consensus sequences. CDR3 identification, clonotype clustering and error correction used MiTCR with a Q25 quality threshold and the strictest error-elimination algorithm. A nonparametric unseen species model with Euler transformation was used to estimate a lower bound on total TCR beta diversity. TCRdb reprocessed the public reads (quality trimming at Q25 with fastp, clone calling with MiXCR) and kept in-frame beta chains. Identical CDR3 proteins give one entry, which carries the most common genes and DNA. The V and J calls here are based on TCRdb, not the publication. This sample lists 630,000 or so distinct CDR3 sequences; around 32% were detected once. The ten biggest clones cover 15% of the sample.

The donors were about 40 Caucasian individuals from Russia, aged about 6 to 95 years, who were systemically healthy. Each donor gave roughly 11 milliliters of peripheral blood, drawn into EDTA-treated Vacutainer tubes. PBMCs were isolated by Ficoll-Paque density-gradient centrifugation, with at least 7 million obtained per sample. Total RNA was extracted from PBMCs with Trizol reagent, with at least 6 micrograms obtained per sample. Naive CD45RAhigh/CD27high T cell percentages were measured by flow cytometry on a PBMC aliquot from every donor. This receptor chain uses TRBV19 and TRBJ2-7, with no D gene named confidently. The sequencing input was blood. The receptor's source is a woman of 80 years or more in good health. Donor details come from another sample of the same person, matched by shared clones. The nucleotide sequence is TGTGCCTGTAGCCCTCTCCGGACCTCCTACGAGCAGTACTTC. The translation is CACSPLRTSYEQYF.